This T cell receptor (beta chain) originates from a study of blood T cells in healthy people across ages. Whole-study context: Researchers report that template switching captured about one barcoded beta molecule per two T cells.

This CDR3 comprises 12 residues. Combining a sample-barcoded 5' primer with a J-beta primer mix, a second PCR ran for roughly 7 to 11 cycles. A single record per CDR3 protein comes from TCRdb applying MiXCR to the 5' RACE reads. Of over a million distinct CDR3 sequences in the sample, around 25% were seen once. These records were also assigned to another study, of T cells of mothers and their children. That publication notes: For each mother, over 8 million TCR beta CDR3 reads were obtained, and for each child, some 3 million.

The TCR comes from a girl aged 2-10 years in good health. The sample consisted of blood. V gene TRBV21-1 combines with J gene TRBJ2-7. TRBV21-1 is deemed a pseudogene. This chain's CDR3 is CASSKGPYEQYF. In DNA form, the CDR3 reads TGTGCCAGCAGCAAAGGTCCCTACGAGCAGTACTTC.